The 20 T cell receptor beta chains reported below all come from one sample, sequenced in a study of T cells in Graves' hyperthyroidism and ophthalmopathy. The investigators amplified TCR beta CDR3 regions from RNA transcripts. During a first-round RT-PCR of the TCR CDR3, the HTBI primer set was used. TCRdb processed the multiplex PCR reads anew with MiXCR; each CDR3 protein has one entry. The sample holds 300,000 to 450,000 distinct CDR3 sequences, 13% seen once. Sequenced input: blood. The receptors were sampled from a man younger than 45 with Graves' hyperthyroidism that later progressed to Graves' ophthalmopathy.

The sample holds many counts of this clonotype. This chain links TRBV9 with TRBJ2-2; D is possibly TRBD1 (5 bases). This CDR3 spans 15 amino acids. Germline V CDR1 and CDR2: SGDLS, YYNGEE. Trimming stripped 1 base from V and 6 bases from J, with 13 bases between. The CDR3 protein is CASSVQAGRPGELFF. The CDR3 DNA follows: TGTGCCAGCAGCGTACAGGCAGGGCGTCCCGGGGAGCTGTTTTTT.

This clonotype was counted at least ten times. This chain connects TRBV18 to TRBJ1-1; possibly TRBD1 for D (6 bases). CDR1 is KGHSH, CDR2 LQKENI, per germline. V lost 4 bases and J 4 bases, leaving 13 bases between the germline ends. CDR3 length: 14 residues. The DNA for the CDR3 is TGTGCCAGCTCACAAGATACAGGGCGCACTGAAGCTTTCTTT. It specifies CASSQDTGRTEAFF.

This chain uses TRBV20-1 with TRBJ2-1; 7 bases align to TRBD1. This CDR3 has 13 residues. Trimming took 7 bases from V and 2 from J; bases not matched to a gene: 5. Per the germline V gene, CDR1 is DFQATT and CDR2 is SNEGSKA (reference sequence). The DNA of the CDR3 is TGCAGTGGAGGGGGCCCAGCCTACAATGAGCAGTTCTTC. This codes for CSGGGPAYNEQFF.

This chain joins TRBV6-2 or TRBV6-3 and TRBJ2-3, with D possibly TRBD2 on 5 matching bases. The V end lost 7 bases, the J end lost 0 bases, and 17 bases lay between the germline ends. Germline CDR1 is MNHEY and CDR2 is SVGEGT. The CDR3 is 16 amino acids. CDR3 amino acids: CASTYRTGSSTDTQYF. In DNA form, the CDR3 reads TGTGCCAGCACCTATAGAACGGGATCTAGCACAGATACGCAGTATTTT.

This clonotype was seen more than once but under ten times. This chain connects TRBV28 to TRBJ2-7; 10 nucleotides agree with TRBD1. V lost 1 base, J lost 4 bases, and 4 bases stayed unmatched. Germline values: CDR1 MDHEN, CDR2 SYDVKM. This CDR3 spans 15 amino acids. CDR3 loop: CASSLFWDRGYEQYF. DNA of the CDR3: TGTGCCAGCAGTTTATTTTGGGACAGGGGATACGAGCAGTACTTC.

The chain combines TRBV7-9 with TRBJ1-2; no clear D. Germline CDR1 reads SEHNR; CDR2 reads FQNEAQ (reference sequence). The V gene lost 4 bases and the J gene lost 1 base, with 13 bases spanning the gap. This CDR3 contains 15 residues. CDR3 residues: CASSSAGILNYGYTF. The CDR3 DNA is TGTGCCAGCAGCTCCGCCGGGATTCTTAACTATGGCTACACCTTC.

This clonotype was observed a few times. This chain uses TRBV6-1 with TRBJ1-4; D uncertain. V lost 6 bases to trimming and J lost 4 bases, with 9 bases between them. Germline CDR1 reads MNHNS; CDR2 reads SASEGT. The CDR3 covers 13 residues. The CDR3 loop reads CASSPKGNEKLFF. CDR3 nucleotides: TGTGCCAGCAGCCCCAAGGGTAATGAAAAACTGTTTTTT.

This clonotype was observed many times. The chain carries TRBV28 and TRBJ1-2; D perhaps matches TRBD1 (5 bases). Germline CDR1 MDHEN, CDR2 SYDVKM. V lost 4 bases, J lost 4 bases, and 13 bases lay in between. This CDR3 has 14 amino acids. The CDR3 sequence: CASSWRGSGYGYTF. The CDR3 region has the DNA TGTGCCAGCAGTTGGAGGGGTTCGGGCTATGGCTACACCTTC.

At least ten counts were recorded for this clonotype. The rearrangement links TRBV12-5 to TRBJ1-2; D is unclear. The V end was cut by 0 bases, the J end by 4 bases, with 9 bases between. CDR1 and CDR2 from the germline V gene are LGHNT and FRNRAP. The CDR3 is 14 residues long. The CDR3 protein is CASGLVPTVYGYTF. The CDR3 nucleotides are TGTGCTAGTGGTTTGGTACCAACTGTCTATGGCTACACCTTC.

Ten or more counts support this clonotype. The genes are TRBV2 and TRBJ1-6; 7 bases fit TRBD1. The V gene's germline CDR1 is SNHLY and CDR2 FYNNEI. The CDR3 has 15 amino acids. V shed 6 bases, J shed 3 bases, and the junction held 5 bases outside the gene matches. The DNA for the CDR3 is TGTGCCAGCAGGGGGGGACAGTTCTATAATTCACCCCTCCACTTT. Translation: CASRGGQFYNSPLHF.

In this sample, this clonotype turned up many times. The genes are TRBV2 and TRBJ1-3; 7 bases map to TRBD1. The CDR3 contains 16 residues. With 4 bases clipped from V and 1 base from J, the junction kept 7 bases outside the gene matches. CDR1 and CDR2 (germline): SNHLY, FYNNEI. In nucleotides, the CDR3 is TGTGCCAGCAGTGGGGCACCGACAGGGTCTGGAAACACCATATATTTT. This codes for CASSGAPTGSGNTIYF.

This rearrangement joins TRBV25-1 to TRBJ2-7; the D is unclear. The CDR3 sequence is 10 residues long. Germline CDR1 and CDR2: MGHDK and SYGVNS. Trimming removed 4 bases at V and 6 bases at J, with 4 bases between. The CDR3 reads CASSGPEQYF. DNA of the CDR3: TGTGCCAGCAGTGGACCCGAGCAGTACTTC.

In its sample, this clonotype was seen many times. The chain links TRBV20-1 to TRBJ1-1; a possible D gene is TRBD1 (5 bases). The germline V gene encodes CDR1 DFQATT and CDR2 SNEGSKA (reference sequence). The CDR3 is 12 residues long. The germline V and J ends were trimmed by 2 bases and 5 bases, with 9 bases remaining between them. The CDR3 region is CSARTGGTEAFF. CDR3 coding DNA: TGCAGTGCTAGAACGGGGGGGACTGAAGCTTTCTTT.

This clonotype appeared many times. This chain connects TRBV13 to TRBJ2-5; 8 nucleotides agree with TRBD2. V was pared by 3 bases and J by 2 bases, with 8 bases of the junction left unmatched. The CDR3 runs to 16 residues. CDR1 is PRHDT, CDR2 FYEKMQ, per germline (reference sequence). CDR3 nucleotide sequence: TGTGCCAGCAGCTTCCCAAGCGGGGGCGTACAAGAGACCCAGTACTTC. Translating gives CASSFPSGGVQETQYF.

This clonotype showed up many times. CDR3 loop: CASSATTGTEQYF. The CDR3 DNA is TGTGCCAGCAGCGCGACGACAGGTACGGAGCAGTACTTC. The chain joins TRBV7-8 to TRBJ2-7, with D possibly being TRBD1 (6 bases). This CDR3 is built from 13 residues. V lost 5 bases and J lost 7, with 15 bases in between. Per the germline V gene, CDR1 is SGHVS and CDR2 is FQNEAQ.

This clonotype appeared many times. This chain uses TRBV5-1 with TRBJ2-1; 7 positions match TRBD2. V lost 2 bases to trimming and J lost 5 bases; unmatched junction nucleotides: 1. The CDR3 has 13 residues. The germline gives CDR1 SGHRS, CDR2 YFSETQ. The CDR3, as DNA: TGCGCCAGCAGCTTCCGGGGGGACAATGAGCAGTTCTTC. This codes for CASSFRGDNEQFF.

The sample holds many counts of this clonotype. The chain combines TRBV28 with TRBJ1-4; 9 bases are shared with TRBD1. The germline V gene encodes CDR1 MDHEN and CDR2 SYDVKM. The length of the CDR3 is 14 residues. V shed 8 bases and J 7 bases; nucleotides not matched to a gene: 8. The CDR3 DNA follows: TGTGCCAGCGAACTCACAGGGGGCGGTGAAAAACTGTTTTTT. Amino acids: CASELTGGGEKLFF.

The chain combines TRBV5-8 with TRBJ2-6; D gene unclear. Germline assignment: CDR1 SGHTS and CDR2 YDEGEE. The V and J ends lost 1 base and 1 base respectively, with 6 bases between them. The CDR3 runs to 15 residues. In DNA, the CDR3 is TGTGCCAGCAGCTTGCAGTTTTCTGGGGCCAACGTCCTGACTTTC. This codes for CASSLQFSGANVLTF.

The CDR3 reads CASSFDSLTTDTQYF. The CDR3 nucleotides read TGCGCCAGCAGCTTTGACAGTCTTACCACAGATACGCAGTATTTT. The chain couples TRBV5-1 to TRBJ2-3, with D maybe TRBD1 (5 bases). Between the trimmed V and J ends, which lost 2 bases and 2 bases, there was a span of 12 bases. This CDR3 spans 15 amino acids. The V gene's germline CDR1 is SGHRS and CDR2 YFSETQ.

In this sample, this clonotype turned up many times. CDR3 bases: TGTGCCATCAGTGAGGACAGGGGCTATGGCTACACCTTC. The encoded protein is CAISEDRGYGYTF. This chain joins TRBV10-3 and TRBJ1-2; 8 nucleotides agree with TRBD1. CDR1 is ENHRY, CDR2 SYGVKD, per germline. This CDR3 region has 13 residues. Trimming cost V 2 bases and J 4 bases; bases outside gene matches: 0.